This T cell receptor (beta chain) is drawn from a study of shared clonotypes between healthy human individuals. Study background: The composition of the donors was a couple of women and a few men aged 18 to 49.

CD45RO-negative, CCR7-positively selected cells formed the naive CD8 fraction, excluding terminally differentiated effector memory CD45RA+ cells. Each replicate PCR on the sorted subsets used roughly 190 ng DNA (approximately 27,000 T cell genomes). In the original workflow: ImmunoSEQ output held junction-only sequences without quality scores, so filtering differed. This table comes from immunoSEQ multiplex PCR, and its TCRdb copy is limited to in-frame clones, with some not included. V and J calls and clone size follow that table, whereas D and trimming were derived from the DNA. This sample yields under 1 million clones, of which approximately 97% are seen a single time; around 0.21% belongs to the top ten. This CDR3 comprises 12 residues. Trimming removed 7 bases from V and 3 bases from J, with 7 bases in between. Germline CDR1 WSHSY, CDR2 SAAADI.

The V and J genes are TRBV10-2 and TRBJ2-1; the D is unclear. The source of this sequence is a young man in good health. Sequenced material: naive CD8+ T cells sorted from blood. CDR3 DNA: TGCGCCAGCACCGCTAGCTACAATGAGCAGTTCTTC. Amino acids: CASTASYNEQFF.